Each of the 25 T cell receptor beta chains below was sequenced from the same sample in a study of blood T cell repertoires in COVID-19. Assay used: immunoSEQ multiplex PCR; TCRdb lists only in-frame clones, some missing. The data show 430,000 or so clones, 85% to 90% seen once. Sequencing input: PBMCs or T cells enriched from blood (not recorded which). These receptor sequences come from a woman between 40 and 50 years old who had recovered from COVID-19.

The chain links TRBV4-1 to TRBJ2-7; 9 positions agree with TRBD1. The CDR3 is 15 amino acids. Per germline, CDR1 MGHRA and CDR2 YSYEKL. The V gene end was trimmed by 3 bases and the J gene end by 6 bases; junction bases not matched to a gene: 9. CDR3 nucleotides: TGCGCCAGCAGCCACGCCGGGACAGGGTTAGGCGAGCAGTACTTC. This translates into CASSHAGTGLGEQYF.

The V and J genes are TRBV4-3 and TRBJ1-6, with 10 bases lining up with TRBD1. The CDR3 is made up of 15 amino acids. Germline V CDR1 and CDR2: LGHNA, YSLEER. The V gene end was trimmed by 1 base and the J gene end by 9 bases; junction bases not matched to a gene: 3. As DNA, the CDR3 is TGCGCCAGCAGCCAAGCGACAGGGGGCCGTTCACCCCTCCACTTT. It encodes CASSQATGGRSPLHF.

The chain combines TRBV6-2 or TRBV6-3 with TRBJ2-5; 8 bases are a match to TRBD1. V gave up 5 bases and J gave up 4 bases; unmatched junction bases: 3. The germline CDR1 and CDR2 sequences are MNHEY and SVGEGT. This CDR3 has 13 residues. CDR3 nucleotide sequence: TGTGCCAGCAGTGGGGACAGGATAGAGACCCAGTACTTC. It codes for CASSGDRIETQYF.

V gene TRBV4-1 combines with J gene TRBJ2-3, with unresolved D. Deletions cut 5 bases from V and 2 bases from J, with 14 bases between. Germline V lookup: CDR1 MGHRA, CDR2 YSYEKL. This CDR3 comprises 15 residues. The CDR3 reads CASSARQGITDTQYF. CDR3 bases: TGCGCCAGCAGCGCCCGACAAGGTATCACAGATACGCAGTATTTT.

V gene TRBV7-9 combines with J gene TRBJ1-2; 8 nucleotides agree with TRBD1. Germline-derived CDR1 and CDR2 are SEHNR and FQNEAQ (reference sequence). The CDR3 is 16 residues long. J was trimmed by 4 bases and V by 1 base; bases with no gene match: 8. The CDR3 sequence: CASSLEPTGARYGYTF. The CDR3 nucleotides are TGTGCCAGCAGCTTAGAACCGACAGGGGCCCGCTATGGCTACACCTTC. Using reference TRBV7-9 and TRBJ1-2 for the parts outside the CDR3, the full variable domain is DTGVSQNPRHKITKRGQNVTFRCDPISEHNRLYWYRQTLGQGPEFLTYFQNEAQLEKSRLLSDRFSAERPKGSFSTLEIQRTEQGDSAMYLCASSLEPTGARYGYTFGSGTRLTVV.

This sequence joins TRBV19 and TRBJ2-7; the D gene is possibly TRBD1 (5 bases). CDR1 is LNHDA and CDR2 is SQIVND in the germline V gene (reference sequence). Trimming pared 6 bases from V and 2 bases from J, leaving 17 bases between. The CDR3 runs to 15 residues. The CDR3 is CASRVGMWGPYEQYF. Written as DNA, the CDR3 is TGTGCCAGTAGGGTGGGTATGTGGGGCCCCTACGAGCAGTACTTC.

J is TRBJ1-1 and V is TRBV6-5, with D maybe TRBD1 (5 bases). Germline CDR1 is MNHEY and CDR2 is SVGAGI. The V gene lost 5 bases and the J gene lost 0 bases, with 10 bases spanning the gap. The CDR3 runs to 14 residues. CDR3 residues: CASSTGGVNTEAFF. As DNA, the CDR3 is TGTGCCAGCAGTACCGGGGGGGTGAACACTGAAGCTTTCTTT.

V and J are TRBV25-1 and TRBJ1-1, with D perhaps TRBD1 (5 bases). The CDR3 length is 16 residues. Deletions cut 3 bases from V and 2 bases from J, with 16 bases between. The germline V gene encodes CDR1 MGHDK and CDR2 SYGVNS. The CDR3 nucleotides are TGTGCCAGCAGTGAGACGAGCAATACAGGAAACACTGAAGCTTTCTTT. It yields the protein CASSETSNTGNTEAFF.

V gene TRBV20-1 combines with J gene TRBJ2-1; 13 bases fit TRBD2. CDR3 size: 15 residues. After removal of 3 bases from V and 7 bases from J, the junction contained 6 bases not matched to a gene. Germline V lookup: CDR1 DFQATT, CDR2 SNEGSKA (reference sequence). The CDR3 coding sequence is TGCAGTGCTAGTGCGGGACTAGCGGGACTGAATGAGCAGTTCTTC. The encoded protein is CSASAGLAGLNEQFF.

The CDR3 is CSARSYEKLFF. The CDR3 DNA reads as TGCAGTGCTAGGTCTTATGAAAAACTGTTTTTT. The chain employs TRBV20-1 and TRBJ1-4; no clear D. Looked up from germline, CDR1 is DFQATT and CDR2 is SNEGSKA (reference sequence). The CDR3 runs 11 residues. Trimming stripped 3 bases from V and 6 bases from J, with 5 bases between.

CDR3 loop: CASSLNPGARKQYF. CDR3 bases: TGTGCCAGCAGCTTAAATCCCGGAGCCCGGAAGCAGTACTTC. The chain combines TRBV7-2 with TRBJ2-7; D not certain. The CDR3 runs to 14 residues. V lost 2 bases and J 8 bases, leaving 16 bases between the germline ends. Germline CDR1 and CDR2: SGHTA and FQGNSA. Based on the CDR3 plus reference TRBV7-2 and TRBJ2-7, the full variable domain is GAGVSQSPSNKVTEKGKDVELRCDPISGHTALYWYRQSLGQGLEFLIYFQGNSAPDKSGLPSDRFSAERTGGSVSTLTIQRTQQEDSAVYLCASSLNPGARKQYFGPGTRLTVT.

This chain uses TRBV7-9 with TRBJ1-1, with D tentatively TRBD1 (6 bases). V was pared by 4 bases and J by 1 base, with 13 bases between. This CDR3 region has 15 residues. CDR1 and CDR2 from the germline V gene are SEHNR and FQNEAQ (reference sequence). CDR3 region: CASSYAGEGNTEAFF. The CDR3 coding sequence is TGTGCCAGCAGCTATGCAGGGGAAGGGAACACTGAAGCTTTCTTT.

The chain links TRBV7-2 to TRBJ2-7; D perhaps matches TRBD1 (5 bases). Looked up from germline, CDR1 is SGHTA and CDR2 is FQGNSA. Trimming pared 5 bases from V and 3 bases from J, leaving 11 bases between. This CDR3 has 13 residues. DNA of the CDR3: TGTGCCAGCAGCCGATCAGGGTTCTACGAGCAGTACTTC. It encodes CASSRSGFYEQYF.

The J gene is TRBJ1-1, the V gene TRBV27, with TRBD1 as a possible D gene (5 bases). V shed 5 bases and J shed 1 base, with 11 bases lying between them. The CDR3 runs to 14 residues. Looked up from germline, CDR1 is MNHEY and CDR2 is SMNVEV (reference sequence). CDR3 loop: CASSARVGNTEAFF. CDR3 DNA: TGTGCCAGCAGTGCCAGGGTGGGGAACACTGAAGCTTTCTTT.

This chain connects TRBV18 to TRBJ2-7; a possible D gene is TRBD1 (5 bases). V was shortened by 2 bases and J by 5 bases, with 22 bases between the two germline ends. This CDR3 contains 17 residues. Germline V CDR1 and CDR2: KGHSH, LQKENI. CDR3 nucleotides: TGTGCCAGCTCACCAGAGAAGACCCAGGGCGGTGGAAACGAGCAGTACTTC. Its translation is CASSPEKTQGGGNEQYF.

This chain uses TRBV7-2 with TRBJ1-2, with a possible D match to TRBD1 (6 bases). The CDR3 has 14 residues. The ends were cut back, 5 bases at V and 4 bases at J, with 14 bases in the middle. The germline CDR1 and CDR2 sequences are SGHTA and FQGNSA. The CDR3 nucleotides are TGTGCCAGCAGCCCTAGTCGGACAGTCTATGGCTACACCTTC. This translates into CASSPSRTVYGYTF.

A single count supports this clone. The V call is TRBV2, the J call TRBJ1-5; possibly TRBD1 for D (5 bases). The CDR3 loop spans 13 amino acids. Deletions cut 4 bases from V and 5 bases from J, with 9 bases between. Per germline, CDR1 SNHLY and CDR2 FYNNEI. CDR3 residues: CASSGGGDQPQHF. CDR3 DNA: TGTGCCAGCAGTGGCGGGGGGGATCAGCCCCAGCATTTT.

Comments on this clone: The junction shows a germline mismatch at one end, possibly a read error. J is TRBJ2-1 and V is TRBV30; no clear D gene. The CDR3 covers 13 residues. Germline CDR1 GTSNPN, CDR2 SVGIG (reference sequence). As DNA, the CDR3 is TGTGCCCGGAGTGGAGCGACCGGGAATGAGCAGTTCTTC. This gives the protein CARSGATGNEQFF.

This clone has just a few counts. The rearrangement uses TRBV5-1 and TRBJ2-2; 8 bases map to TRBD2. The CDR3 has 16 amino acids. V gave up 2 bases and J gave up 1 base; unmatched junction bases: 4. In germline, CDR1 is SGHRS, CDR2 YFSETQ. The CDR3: CASSLLTSENTGELFF. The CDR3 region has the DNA TGCGCCAGCAGCTTATTGACTAGCGAGAACACCGGGGAGCTGTTTTTT.

The DNA of the CDR3 is TGTGCCAGCAGTTTTAAGAGCGGGCGATACGAGCAGTACTTC. Translating it yields CASSFKSGRYEQYF. This sequence joins TRBV6-5 and TRBJ2-7, with a weak D call TRBD2 (6 bases). With 4 bases removed from V and 4 bases from J, the gap between germline ends came to 14 bases. Germline V gene sequence: CDR1 MNHEY, CDR2 SVGAGI. This CDR3 comprises 14 residues.

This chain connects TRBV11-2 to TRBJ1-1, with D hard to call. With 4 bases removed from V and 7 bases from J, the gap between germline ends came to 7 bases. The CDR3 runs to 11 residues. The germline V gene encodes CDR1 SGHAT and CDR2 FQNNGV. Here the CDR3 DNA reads TGTGCCAGCAGCTGGAGCGGTGAAGCTTTCTTT. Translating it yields CASSWSGEAFF.

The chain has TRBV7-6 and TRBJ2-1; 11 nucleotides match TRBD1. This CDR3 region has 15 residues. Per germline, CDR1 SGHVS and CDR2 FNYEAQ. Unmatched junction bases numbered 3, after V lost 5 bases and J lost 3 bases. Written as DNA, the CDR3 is TGTGCCAGCAGCGGAGGGACAGGGGGCTACAATGAGCAGTTCTTC. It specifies CASSGGTGGYNEQFF.

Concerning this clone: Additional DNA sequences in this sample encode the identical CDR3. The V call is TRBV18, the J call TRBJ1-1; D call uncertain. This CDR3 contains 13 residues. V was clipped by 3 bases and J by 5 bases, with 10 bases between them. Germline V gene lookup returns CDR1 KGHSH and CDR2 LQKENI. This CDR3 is CASSPPTRTEAFF. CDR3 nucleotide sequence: TGTGCCAGCTCACCCCCGACACGTACTGAAGCTTTCTTT.

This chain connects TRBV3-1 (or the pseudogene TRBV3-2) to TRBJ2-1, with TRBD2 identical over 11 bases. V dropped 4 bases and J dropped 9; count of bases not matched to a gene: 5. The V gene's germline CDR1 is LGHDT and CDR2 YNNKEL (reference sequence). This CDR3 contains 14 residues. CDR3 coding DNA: TGTGCCAGCAGCCCGACTAGCGGGACGACTGAGCAGTTCTTC. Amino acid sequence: CASSPTSGTTEQFF.

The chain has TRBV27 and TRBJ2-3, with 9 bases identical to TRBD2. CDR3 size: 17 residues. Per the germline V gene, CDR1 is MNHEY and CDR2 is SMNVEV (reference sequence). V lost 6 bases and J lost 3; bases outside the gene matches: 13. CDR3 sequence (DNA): TGTGCCAGCAGATCCGGTTCGGCGGGAGGGCCTACAGATACGCAGTATTTT. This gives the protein CASRSGSAGGPTDTQYF.